This TCR beta chain was recorded in a study of blood T cells in healthy people across ages. Findings of the study overall: Shifts in expanded clonotypes may have been confounded by donor CMV status, which was unknown. Estimates of total diversity, which came from one million sequenced T cells, were considered to be underestimates.

Using a J-beta primer mix together with a sample-barcoded 5' primer, a second PCR was run for roughly 6 to 12 cycles. TCRdb reprocessed the 5' RACE reads via MiXCR and lists one record per CDR3 protein. The sample carries 850,000 to 1,000,000 distinct CDR3 sequences, about 48% recorded once. Of note for this clonotype: Its matching antigen is unknown.

The donors, all healthy, were Caucasians living in Russia, aged about 6 to 90. Germline lookup yields CDR1 MGHRA and CDR2 YSYEKL. This CDR3 has 15 amino acids. V shed 0 bases and J shed 2 bases, with 9 bases lying between them. This TCR derives from a man under 40 in good health. The sample was blood. The chain links TRBV4-1 to TRBJ2-3, with D maybe TRBD1 (5 bases). The CDR3 is CASSQESRDTDTQYF. The CDR3 nucleotides read TGCGCCAGCAGCCAAGAGTCCAGGGACACAGATACGCAGTATTTT.